Below, 5 T cell receptor beta chains from the same sample are listed, as sequenced in a study of T cells expressing NK-cell markers. TCRdb re-called the 5' RACE reads; one entry per CDR3 protein, DNA not given. This sample contains some 140,000 distinct CDR3 sequences. Material for sequencing was blood T cells: a sorted CD56 or NKG2C T cell subset, CD4+ or CD8+ T cells, or bulk PBMC T cells (not recorded which). The receptors were sampled from a woman aged 45 to 65 in good health.

The V gene is TRBV9, the J gene TRBJ2-1; TCRdb's D gene call, TRBD1, goes unchecked for lack of DNA. The CDR3 spans 14 residues. Germline V gene lookup returns CDR1 SGDLS and CDR2 YYNGEE. The CDR3 sequence: CASSVLQGDNEQFF. Full variable domain (remainder filled in from reference TRBV9 and TRBJ2-1): DSGVTQTPKHLITATGQRVTLRCSPRSGDLSVYWYQQSLDQGLQFLIQYYNGEERAKGNILERFSAQQFPDLHSELNLSSLELGDSALYFCASSVLQGDNEQFFGPGTRLTVL.

The J gene is TRBJ2-2, the V gene TRBV29-1; TCRdb lists TRBD1, though no DNA is available to test this call. The CDR3 extends over 13 amino acids. Germline CDR1 is SQVTM and CDR2 is ANQGSEA. CDR3: CSVGLWGPGELFF.

This chain joins TRBV7-9 and TRBJ1-4; TCRdb reports TRBD1, a call that lacks DNA to check it against. The CDR3 totals 17 residues. Germline V gene lookup returns CDR1 SEHNR and CDR2 FQNEAQ (reference sequence). The chain's CDR3 is CASSFDRTEATNEKLFF.

This chain uses TRBV5-1 with TRBJ2-6; there is no DNA to check the TCRdb D call of TRBD1. CDR1 SGHRS and CDR2 YFSETQ come from the germline V gene. CDR3 length equals 18 residues. CDR3 protein: CASSARDGFISGANVLTF.

This chain joins TRBV5-1 and TRBJ2-1. In germline, CDR1 is SGHRS, CDR2 YFSETQ. The CDR3 is made up of 15 amino acids. CDR3 sequence: CASSLGASSYNEQFF. The full variable domain, its missing parts supplied by reference TRBV5-1 and TRBJ2-1, is KAGVTQTPRYLIKTRGQQVTLSCSPISGHRSVSWYQQTPGQGLQFLFEYFSETQRNKGNFPGRFSGRQFSNSRSEMNVSTLELGDSALYLCASSLGASSYNEQFFGPGTRLTVL.